The T cell receptor beta chain described here comes from a study of cytomegalovirus exposure and HLA in healthy donors. This clone has only a few counts. Antigen: not known. V was cut by 6 bases and J by 4 bases, with 12 bases left in between. The V gene's germline CDR1 is MNHNS and CDR2 SASEGT. This CDR3 has 14 residues. Points from the study as a whole: In presence/absence analyses, roughly uniform sequencing depth across donors was assumed. Cytomegalovirus status was reportedly diagnosed by the classifier with high specificity and sensitivity.

PCR amplification relied on 60 Vbeta primers (plus 13 Jbeta primers). Measured with immunoSEQ multiplex PCR; TCRdb has only the in-frame clones, and not every one. The sample has around 250,000 clones; around 81% are singletons. Sequencing input: PBMCs. This TCR was recovered from a woman aged 60 to 75 in good health and CMV-seropositive. This chain links TRBV6-1 with TRBJ2-2, with a tentative D call TRBD1 (7 bases). The CDR3 reads CASSRGDGTGELFF. CDR3 DNA: TGTGCCAGCAGCAGGGGGGACGGCACCGGGGAGCTGTTTTTT.